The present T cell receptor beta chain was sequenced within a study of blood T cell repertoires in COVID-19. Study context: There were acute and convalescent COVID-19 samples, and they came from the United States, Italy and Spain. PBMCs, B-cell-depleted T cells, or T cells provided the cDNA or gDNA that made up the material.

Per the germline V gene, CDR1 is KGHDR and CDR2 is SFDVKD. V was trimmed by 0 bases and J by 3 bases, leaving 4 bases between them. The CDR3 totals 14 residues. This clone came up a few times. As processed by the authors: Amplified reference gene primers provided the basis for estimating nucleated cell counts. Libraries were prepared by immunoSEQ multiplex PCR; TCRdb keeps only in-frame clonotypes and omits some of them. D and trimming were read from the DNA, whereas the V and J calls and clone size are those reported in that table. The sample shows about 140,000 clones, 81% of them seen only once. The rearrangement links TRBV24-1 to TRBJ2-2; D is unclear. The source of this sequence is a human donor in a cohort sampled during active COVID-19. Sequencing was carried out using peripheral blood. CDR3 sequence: CATSDLRDTGELFF. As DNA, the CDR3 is TGTGCCACCAGTGATTTGCGGGACACCGGGGAGCTGTTTTTT.